Below, 14 T cell receptor beta chains from the same sample are listed, as sequenced in a study of blood T cells in healthy people across ages. A J-beta primer mix and a sample-barcoded 5' primer were used in a second PCR of about 6 to 12 cycles. MiXCR, run by TCRdb on the 5' RACE reads, gives a single entry per CDR3 protein. Found here are 900,000 to 950,000 distinct CDR3 sequences, roughly 29% of them singletons; the top ten hold 10%. These same data were also listed under a study on T cells of mothers and their children.

Material: blood. The receptors here all came from a woman aged 40-49 years in good health.

V usage is TRBV27 and J usage is TRBJ2-3, with 7 bases identical to TRBD2. The CDR3 totals 21 residues. After removal of 2 bases from V and 2 bases from J, the junction contained 22 bases not matched to a gene. Per germline, CDR1 MNHEY and CDR2 SMNVEV (reference sequence). As DNA, the CDR3 is TGTGCCAGCAGTTTACACGTAGGAAGCGGGGTGGTTGGGCTTAACACAGATACGCAGTATTTT. It specifies CASSLHVGSGVVGLNTDTQYF.

The genes are TRBV29-1 and TRBJ2-1; D not resolved. The closer fit of TRBJ2-7 to the DNA end suggests the J call may be wrong. The CDR3 loop spans 12 amino acids. In germline, CDR1 is SQVTM, CDR2 ANQGSEA. This CDR3 is CSVEASYNEQYF. The CDR3 region has the DNA TGCAGCGTTGAAGCCAGTTACAATGAGCAGTACTTC.

In regard to this clonotype: The junction differs from germline at one of its ends, possibly a read error. The chain recombines TRBV29-1 with TRBJ1-1; D gene unclear. Germline V CDR1 and CDR2: SQVTM, ANQGSEA. The CDR3 is 11 residues long. Written as DNA, the CDR3 is TGCAGCGGGCCCGTCGGCAGTGAAACTTTCTTT. Translated: CSGPVGSETFF.

The chain couples TRBV9 to TRBJ2-6; D is unclear. V dropped 1 base and J dropped 2 bases, with 4 bases sitting between them. There are 14 residues in the CDR3. Germline V gene data show CDR1 as SGDLS and CDR2 as YYNGEE. The CDR3 nucleotides are TGTGCCAGCAGCGTACGGGCTGGGGCCAACGTCCTGACTTTC. Translating gives CASSVRAGANVLTF.

About this clonotype itself: A much larger clonotype is one base distant, so this may be a read error. V and J are TRBV7-6 and TRBJ1-6, with TRBD1 matching 10 bases. Germline CDR1 SGHVS, CDR2 FNYEAQ. CDR3 size: 16 residues. The CDR3 DNA reads as TGTGTCAGCAGCTTAGCGGGGGGACAGGGGAGTGCATCCCTCCACTTT. As protein: CVSSLAGGQGSASLHF.

This clonotype was picked up a small number of times. The rearrangement uses TRBV11-2 and TRBJ2-7, with 7 nucleotides matching TRBD2. CDR3 length: 16 amino acids. CDR1 is SGHAT, CDR2 FQNNGV, per germline. Trimming took 5 bases from V and 0 from J; bases not matched to a gene: 10. The CDR3 is CASSLPASGYSYEQYF. The CDR3 DNA reads as TGTGCCAGCAGCCTCCCGGCTAGCGGTTACTCCTACGAGCAGTACTTC.

This chain connects TRBV20-1 to TRBJ2-1, with D possibly called TRBD1 or TRBD2 (5 bases each). Trimming took 6 bases from V and 0 from J, leaving 15 bases between them. Germline V gives CDR1 DFQATT, CDR2 SNEGSKA (reference sequence). The CDR3 totals 15 residues. The CDR3 loop is CSALERTSSYNEQFF. DNA of the CDR3: TGCAGTGCCCTGGAGCGGACAAGCTCCTACAATGAGCAGTTCTTC.

This clonotype was picked up many times. The J gene is TRBJ2-3, the V gene TRBV7-2; D gene ambiguous. The V gene's germline CDR1 is SGHTA and CDR2 FQGNSA. There are 13 residues in the CDR3. V was clipped by 1 base and J by 4 bases, with 6 bases between them. The CDR3 loop is CASSLVTSDTQYF. DNA of the CDR3: TGTGCCAGCAGCTTAGTGACATCAGATACGCAGTATTTT.

This rearrangement joins TRBV29-1 to TRBJ2-7; 8 bases align to TRBD1. The CDR3 is 12 amino acids. The ends lost 6 bases at V and 5 bases at J; junction bases unmatched: 6. Per the germline V gene, CDR1 is SQVTM and CDR2 is ANQGSEA. CDR3 region: CSVARGQDEQYF. The CDR3 DNA sequence: TGCAGCGTAGCCAGGGGGCAAGACGAGCAGTACTTC.

This clonotype was counted many times. J is TRBJ1-5 and V is TRBV6-6; D perhaps matches TRBD1 (6 bases). Trimming took off 2 bases at V and 6 bases at J, with 8 bases between the two ends. The CDR3 length is 13 residues. The germline V gene encodes CDR1 MNHNY and CDR2 SVGAGI (reference sequence). CDR3 amino acids: CASSYVGAQPQHF. The CDR3 nucleotides read TGTGCCAGCAGTTACGTGGGGGCTCAGCCCCAGCATTTT.

Remarks on this clonotype: One junction end disagrees with the germline gene, perhaps due to a read error. CDR3 region: CSARDVYSGNTETFF. The DNA for the CDR3 is TGCAGTGCTAGAGACGTCTACTCAGGTAACACTGAAACTTTCTTT. The rearrangement uses TRBV20-1 and TRBJ1-1; D is undetermined. Germline CDR1 is DFQATT and CDR2 is SNEGSKA (reference sequence). The CDR3 runs 15 residues.

There are many counts of this clonotype. The chain employs TRBV20-1 and TRBJ1-1; 8 positions agree with TRBD1. CDR3 length: 16 residues. Trimming cost V 2 bases and J 4 bases; bases outside gene matches: 12. The germline V gene has CDR1 DFQATT and CDR2 SNEGSKA (reference sequence). CDR3 in amino acids: CSARRGQGRQATEAFF. DNA for the CDR3: TGCAGTGCTAGACGAGGACAGGGAAGGCAGGCCACTGAAGCTTTCTTT.

The chain's CDR3 is CSAGGMGLTSGGLQETQYF. The DNA for the CDR3 is TGCAGTGCTGGGGGTATGGGGCTAACTAGCGGGGGACTCCAAGAGACCCAGTACTTC. The chain employs TRBV20-1 and TRBJ2-5; 11 bases are a match to TRBD2. Germline lookup yields CDR1 DFQATT and CDR2 SNEGSKA (reference sequence). V lost 5 bases and J lost 1; bases outside the gene matches: 18. The CDR3 length is 19 residues.

The table lists this clonotype with many counts. The chain recombines TRBV3-1 with TRBJ1-6; 7 bases fit TRBD1. Germline assignment: CDR1 LGHDT and CDR2 YNNKEL (reference sequence). With 8 bases clipped from V and 6 bases from J, the junction kept 4 bases outside the gene matches. The CDR3 is 13 residues long. The CDR3 sequence: CASGGQINSPLHF. DNA for the CDR3: TGTGCCAGCGGGGGACAGATTAATTCACCCCTCCACTTT.